This T cell receptor beta chain was sequenced for a study of T-cell reconstitution after alpha-beta-depleted transplantation in children. Findings and caveats of the study: Once a year had passed after transplant, T-cell counts and diversity came mostly from newly produced T cells. Expanded clones from the graft, numbering several hundred, reportedly supplied alpha-beta T cells about two months after transplant.

A library of TCRbeta sequences, prepared with unique molecular identifiers, was generated. Using its own MiXCR run on the PCR reads, TCRdb lists one record per CDR3 protein. The sample shows about 900,000 distinct CDR3 sequences, roughly 29% of them seen only once. This clonotype was picked up a small number of times. The antigen is not known. V was pared by 5 bases and J by 0 bases, with 11 bases between. The CDR3 loop spans 15 amino acids. Germline V gene data show CDR1 as DFQATT and CDR2 as SNEGSKA (reference sequence). This chain uses TRBV20-1 with TRBJ1-6; possibly TRBD1 for D (6 bases). This clonotype originated in a boy under two years old who had a stem cell transplant for SCID, so the T cells may come from the graft donor. The source was PBMCs, mostly from graft donor cells, collected 360 days after TCRalphabeta/CD19-depleted stem cell transplant. The CDR3 region has the DNA TGCAGTGCTCAGCAGGGGAGCTCCTATAATTCACCCCTCCACTTT. It encodes CSAQQGSSYNSPLHF.